The 3 T cell receptor beta chains listed next were all sequenced from one sample in a study of blood T cell repertoires in COVID-19. The data were produced by immunoSEQ multiplex PCR, yet TCRdb's version contains in-frame clones alone and is incomplete. The table shows roughly 260,000 clones, with around 87% occurring only once. Specimen: peripheral blood. Receptors originate from a woman aged 45-65 years with acute or convalescent COVID-19.

The sample holds a few counts of this clone. The chain uses TRBV10-1 and TRBJ2-7; tentatively, D is TRBD2 (6 bases). Trimming took 2 bases from V and 2 from J, leaving 22 bases between them. Germline V lookup: CDR1 WNHNN, CDR2 SYGVQD (reference sequence). The CDR3 runs to 18 residues. The CDR3 bases are TGCGCCAGCAGTGAGGGGGGGTCAGTCATTGGGGGGACCTACGAGCAGTACTTC. It yields the protein CASSEGGSVIGGTYEQYF.

The chain has TRBV9 and TRBJ2-1, with 7 nucleotides matching TRBD2. Germline V gene data show CDR1 as SGDLS and CDR2 as YYNGEE. This CDR3 spans 14 amino acids. Trimming at V came to 0 bases and at J to 6 bases, leaving 3 bases not matched to a gene. In DNA, the CDR3 is TGTGCCAGCAGCGTAGAACTAGCGTCCAATGAGCAGTTCTTC. Its protein product is CASSVELASNEQFF.

The rearrangement uses TRBV18 and TRBJ1-5, with TRBD1 matching over 8 bases. Trimming at V came to 2 bases and at J to 6 bases, leaving 9 bases not matched to a gene. CDR1 KGHSH and CDR2 LQKENI come from the germline V gene. The CDR3 has 16 amino acids. CDR3 nucleotides: TGTGCCAGCTCACCAGTCCAGGGGGCGTCGGGTCAGCCCCAGCATTTT. This codes for CASSPVQGASGQPQHF.